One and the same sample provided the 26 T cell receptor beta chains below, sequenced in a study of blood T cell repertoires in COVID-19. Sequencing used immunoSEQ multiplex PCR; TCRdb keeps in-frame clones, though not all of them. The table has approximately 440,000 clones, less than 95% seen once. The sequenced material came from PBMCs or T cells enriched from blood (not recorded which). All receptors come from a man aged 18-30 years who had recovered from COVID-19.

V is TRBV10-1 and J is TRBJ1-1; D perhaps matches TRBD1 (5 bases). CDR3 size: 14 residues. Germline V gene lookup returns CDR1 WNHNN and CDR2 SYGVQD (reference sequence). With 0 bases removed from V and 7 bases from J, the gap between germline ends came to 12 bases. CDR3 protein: CASSESGPGVEAFF. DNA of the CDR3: TGCGCCAGCAGTGAGTCGGGGCCAGGAGTTGAAGCTTTCTTT.

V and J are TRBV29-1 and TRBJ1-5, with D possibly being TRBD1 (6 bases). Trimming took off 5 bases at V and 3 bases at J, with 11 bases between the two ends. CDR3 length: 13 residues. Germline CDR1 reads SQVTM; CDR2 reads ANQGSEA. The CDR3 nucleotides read TGCAGCGTTCAGCCAGGGGTCAATCAGCCCCAGCATTTT. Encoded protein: CSVQPGVNQPQHF.

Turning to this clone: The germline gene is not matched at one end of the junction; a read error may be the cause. The CDR3 nucleotides read TGTGCCAGCAGCTTCTCAGCGGGTACCGTGGTCTTC. Its protein product is CASSFSAGTVVF. This chain links TRBV11-3 with TRBJ2-1; tentative D call: TRBD2 (6 bases). The CDR3 totals 12 residues. Germline V gives CDR1 SGHNT, CDR2 YENEEA.

CDR3 sequence (DNA): TGTGCCAGCAGCTTGGGCTACAGGGATGAGCAGTTCTTC. This codes for CASSLGYRDEQFF. The chain combines TRBV5-8 with TRBJ2-1; D might be TRBD1 (6 bases). Germline CDR1 is SGHTS and CDR2 is YDEGEE. This CDR3 contains 13 residues. V was trimmed by 0 bases and J by 8 bases, leaving 9 bases between them.

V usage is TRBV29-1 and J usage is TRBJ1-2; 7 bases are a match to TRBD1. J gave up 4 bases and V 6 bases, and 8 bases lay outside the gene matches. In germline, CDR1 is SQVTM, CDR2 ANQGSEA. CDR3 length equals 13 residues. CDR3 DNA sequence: TGCAGCGTCGGAGACAGGGATTCCTATGGCTACACCTTC. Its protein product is CSVGDRDSYGYTF.

The CDR3 here is CASSLTGTGNYGYTF. Written as DNA, the CDR3 is TGTGCCAGCAGCTTGACCGGGACAGGGAACTATGGCTACACCTTC. The chain employs TRBV7-9 and TRBJ1-2, with 9 bases fitting TRBD1. Germline CDR1 is SEHNR and CDR2 is FQNEAQ (reference sequence). J was trimmed by 2 bases and V by 3 bases; bases with no gene match: 4. The CDR3 is 15 residues long.

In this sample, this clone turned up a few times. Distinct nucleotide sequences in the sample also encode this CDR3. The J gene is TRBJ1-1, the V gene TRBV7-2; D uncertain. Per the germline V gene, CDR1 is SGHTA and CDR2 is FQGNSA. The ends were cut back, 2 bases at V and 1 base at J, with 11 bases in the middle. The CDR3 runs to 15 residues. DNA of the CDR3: TGTGCCAGCAGCTTATTCGGTGGAGGGAACACTGAAGCTTTCTTT. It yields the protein CASSLFGGGNTEAFF.

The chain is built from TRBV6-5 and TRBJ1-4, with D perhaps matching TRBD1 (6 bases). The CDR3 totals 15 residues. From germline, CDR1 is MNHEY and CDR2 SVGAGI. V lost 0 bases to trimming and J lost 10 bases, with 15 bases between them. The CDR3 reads CASSYSTQGSGKLFF. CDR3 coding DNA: TGTGCCAGCAGTTACTCGACGCAGGGGAGTGGAAAACTGTTTTTT.

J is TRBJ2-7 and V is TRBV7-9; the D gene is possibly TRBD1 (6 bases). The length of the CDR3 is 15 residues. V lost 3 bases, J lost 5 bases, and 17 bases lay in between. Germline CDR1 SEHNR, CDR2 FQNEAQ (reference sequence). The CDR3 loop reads CASSFPRDKSHEQYF. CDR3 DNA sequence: TGTGCCAGCAGCTTCCCCCGGGACAAATCCCACGAGCAGTACTTC.

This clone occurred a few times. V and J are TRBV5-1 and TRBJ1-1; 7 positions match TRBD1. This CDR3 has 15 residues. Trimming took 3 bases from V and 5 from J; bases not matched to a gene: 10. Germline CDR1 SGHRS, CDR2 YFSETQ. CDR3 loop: CASSWESGGGTEAFF. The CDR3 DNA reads TGCGCCAGCAGCTGGGAATCAGGGGGTGGTACTGAAGCTTTCTTT.

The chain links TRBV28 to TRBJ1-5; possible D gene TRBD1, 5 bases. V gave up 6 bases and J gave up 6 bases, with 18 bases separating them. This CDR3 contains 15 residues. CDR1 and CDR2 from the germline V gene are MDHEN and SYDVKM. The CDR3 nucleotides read TGTGCCAGCAGGCCCCGCGGGACGGCGGGTCAGCCCCAGCATTTT. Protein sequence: CASRPRGTAGQPQHF.

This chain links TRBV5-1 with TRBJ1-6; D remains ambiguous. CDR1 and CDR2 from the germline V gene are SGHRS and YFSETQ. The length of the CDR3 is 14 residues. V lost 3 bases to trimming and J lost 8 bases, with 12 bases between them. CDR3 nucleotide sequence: TGCGCCAGCAGCTCGGAGGGATCGGATTCACCCCTCCACTTT. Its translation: CASSSEGSDSPLHF.

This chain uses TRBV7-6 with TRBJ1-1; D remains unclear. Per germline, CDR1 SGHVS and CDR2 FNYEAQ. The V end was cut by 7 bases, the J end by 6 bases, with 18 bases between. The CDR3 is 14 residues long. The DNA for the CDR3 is TGTGCCAGCATCCCATTAGAGTCCCAACCTGAAGCTTTCTTT. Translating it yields CASIPLESQPEAFF.

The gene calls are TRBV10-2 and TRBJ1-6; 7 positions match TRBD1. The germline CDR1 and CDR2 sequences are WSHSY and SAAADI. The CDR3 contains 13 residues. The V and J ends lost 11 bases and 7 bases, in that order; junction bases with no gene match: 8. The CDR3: CASGQAQNSPLHF. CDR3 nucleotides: TGCGCCTCCGGACAGGCTCAGAATTCACCCCTCCACTTT.

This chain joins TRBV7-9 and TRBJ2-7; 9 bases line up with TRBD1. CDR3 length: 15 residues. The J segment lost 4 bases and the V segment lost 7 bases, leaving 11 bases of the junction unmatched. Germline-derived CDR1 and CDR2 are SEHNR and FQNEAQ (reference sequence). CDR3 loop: CASTHTGGGLYEQYF. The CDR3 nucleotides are TGTGCCAGCACCCACACAGGGGGCGGACTTTACGAGCAGTACTTC.

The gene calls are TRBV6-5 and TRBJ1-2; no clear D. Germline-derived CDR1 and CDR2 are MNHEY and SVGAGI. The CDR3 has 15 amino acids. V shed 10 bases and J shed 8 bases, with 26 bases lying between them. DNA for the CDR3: TGTGCCACGCGAGAGTCAACTTGGGAGCTAAGAGGCTACACCTTC. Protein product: CATRESTWELRGYTF.

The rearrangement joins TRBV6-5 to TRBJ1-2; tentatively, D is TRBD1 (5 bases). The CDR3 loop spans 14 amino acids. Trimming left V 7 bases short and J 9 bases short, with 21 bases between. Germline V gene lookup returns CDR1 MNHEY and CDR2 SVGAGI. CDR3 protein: CASTSRGGVASYTF. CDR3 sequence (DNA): TGTGCCAGCACCTCACGCGGGGGGGTGGCGAGCTACACCTTC.

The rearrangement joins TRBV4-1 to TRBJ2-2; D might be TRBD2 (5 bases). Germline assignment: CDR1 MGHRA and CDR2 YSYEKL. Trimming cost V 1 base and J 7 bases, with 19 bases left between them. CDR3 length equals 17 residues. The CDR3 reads CASSQGPPTSGVGELFF. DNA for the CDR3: TGCGCCAGCAGCCAAGGTCCCCCTACTAGTGGGGTCGGGGAGCTGTTTTTT.

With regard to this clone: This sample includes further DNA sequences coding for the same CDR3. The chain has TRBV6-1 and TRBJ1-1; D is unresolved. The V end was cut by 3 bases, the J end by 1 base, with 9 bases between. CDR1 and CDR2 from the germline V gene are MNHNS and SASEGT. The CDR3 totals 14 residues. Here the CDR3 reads CASSESNGNTEAFF. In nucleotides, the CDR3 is TGTGCCAGCAGTGAGTCGAACGGGAACACTGAAGCTTTCTTT.

In DNA form, the CDR3 reads TGTGCCAGCAGCTTCGGGACTAGCGGGAGTGATACGCAGTATTTT. It is translated as CASSFGTSGSDTQYF. The genes are TRBV11-3 and TRBJ2-3, with 14 bases matching TRBD2. From germline, CDR1 is SGHNT and CDR2 YENEEA. The trim removed 3 bases at V and 6 bases at J, leaving 2 bases unmatched. CDR3 size: 15 residues.

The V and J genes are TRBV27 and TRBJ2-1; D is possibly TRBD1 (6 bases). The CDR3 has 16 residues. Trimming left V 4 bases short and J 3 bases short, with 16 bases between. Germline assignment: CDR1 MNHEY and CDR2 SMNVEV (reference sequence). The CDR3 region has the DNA TGTGCCAGCAGTTCCCCGAACAGGGCCTACTACAATGAGCAGTTCTTC. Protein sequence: CASSSPNRAYYNEQFF.

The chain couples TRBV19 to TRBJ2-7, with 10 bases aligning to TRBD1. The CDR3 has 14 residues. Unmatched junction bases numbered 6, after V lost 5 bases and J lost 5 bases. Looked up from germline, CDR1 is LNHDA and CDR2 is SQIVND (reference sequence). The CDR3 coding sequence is TGTGCCAGTAGTCCGGGGGGACAGGGGAACGAGCAGTACTTC. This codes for CASSPGGQGNEQYF.

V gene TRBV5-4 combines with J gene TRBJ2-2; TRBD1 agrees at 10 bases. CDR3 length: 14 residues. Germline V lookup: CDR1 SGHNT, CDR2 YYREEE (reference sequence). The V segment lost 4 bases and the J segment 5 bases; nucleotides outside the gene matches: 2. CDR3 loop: CASSPGQGTGELFF. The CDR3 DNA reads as TGTGCCAGCAGCCCGGGACAGGGGACCGGGGAGCTGTTTTTT.

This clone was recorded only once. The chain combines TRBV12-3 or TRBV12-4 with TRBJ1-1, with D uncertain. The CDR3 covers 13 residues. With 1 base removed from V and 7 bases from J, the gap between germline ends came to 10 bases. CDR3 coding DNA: TGTGCCAGCAGTTTAGTAGGAGGGAGTGAAGCTTTCTTT. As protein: CASSLVGGSEAFF.

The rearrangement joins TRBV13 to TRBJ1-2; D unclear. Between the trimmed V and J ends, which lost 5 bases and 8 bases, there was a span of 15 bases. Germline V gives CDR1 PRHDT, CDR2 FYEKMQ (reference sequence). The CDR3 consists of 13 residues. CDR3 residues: CASSQTAAGGYTF. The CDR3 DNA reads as TGTGCCAGCAGCCAAACAGCGGCCGGGGGCTACACCTTC.

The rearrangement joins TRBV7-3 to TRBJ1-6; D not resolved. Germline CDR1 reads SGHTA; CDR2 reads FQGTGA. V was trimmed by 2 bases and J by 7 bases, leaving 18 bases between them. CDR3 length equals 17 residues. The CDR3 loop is CASSLWERGRENSPLHF. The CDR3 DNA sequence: TGTGCCAGCAGCTTATGGGAGCGGGGTCGGGAAAATTCACCCCTCCACTTT.